A selection of T cell receptor beta chains follows, all from one sample in a study of T cell responses to AZD1222 COVID-19 vaccine. The assay was immunoSEQ multiplex PCR, and TCRdb's table has in-frame clones only and misses some. The data hold some 90,000 clones, with around 90% observed a single time. Sequencing was performed on peripheral blood, taken on day 0 of AZD1222 vaccination. These TCRs come from an adult in good health. Both conserved end residues are trimmed from each CDR3. The listing skips clone size in some rows; elsewhere it reads once, few, many or a size class.

j_gene | abundance | v_gene | CDR3aa
TRBJ2-3 | . | TRBV7-2 | ASSLVVAGGGADTQY
TRBJ1-2 | . | TRBV10-1 | ASSPGQNYGYT
TRBJ1-2 | . | TRBV29-1 | SVEVGTRYGYT
TRBJ1-6 | . | TRBV30 | AWGRDSPLH
TRBJ1-1 | . | TRBV6-4 | ASSESPGQGSTEAF
TRBJ1-2 | . | TRBV6-1 | ASSEGPGQGDYGYT
TRBJ2-1 | . | TRBV5-1 | ASSAGDGSYNEQF
TRBJ2-2 | . | TRBV7-9 | ASSPEKVVPGTGELF
TRBJ1-2 | once | TRBV4-3 | ASSQAIGVGGNYGYT
TRBJ1-3 | few | TRBV15 | ATSRDPGRGNTIY
TRBJ2-7 | . | TRBV4-2 | ASSQDRFDGTYEQY
TRBJ1-5 | . | TRBV2 | ASSEGGGQPQH
TRBJ2-7 | . | TRBV5-6 | ASSLPGNEQY
TRBJ2-7 | . | TRBV6-2/TRBV6-3 | ASSYSRQADYEQY
TRBJ2-2 | . | TRBV3-1/TRBV3-2 | ASSQRGANTGELF
TRBJ2-7 | . | TRBV19 | ASSFSGGLTYEQY
TRBJ1-6 | few | TRBV10-1 | AIWEGKSPLH
TRBJ2-3 | . | TRBV21-1 | ASSPKPGGGHGTQY
TRBJ1-2 | . | TRBV6-5 | AGAGAIGYT
TRBJ1-4 | . | TRBV5-6 | ASSFRVGANEKLF
TRBJ2-1 | . | TRBV27 | ASSLGWSSYNEQF
TRBJ2-7 | . | TRBV9 | ASSVDQGAMYEQY
TRBJ2-7 | . | TRBV12-3/TRBV12-4 | ASRAGLAYEQY
TRBJ1-1 | once | TRBV10-3 | AISSPGQNFEAF
TRBJ2-7 | . | TRBV7-9 | ASSPGQGYEQY
TRBJ1-6 | . | TRBV6-2/TRBV6-3 | ASSSPAGTEYNSPLH
TRBJ1-4 | few | TRBV7-9 | ASSLVGGTNEKLF
TRBJ1-2 | . | TRBV10-3 | AIRETANNYGYT